This T cell receptor (beta chain) is from a study of blood T cell repertoires in COVID-19. For the study at large: COVID-19 samples collected from the United States, Italy and Spain covered acute and convalescent phases. Sources were T cells, B-cell-depleted T cells, or PBMCs; the material itself was cDNA or gDNA.

Germline V gives CDR1 MGHRA, CDR2 YSYEKL. This CDR3 region has 18 residues. V gave up 4 bases and J gave up 3 bases; unmatched junction bases: 12. Original analysis: Estimates of nucleated cell counts were drawn from the amplification of reference gene primers. Data came from immunoSEQ multiplex PCR; TCRdb stores just in-frame clones and leaves some out. V, J and clone size reflect that table, while D and trimming were determined from the DNA. The table records over 65,000 clones, roughly 90% of them present only once. V gene TRBV4-1 combines with J gene TRBJ2-3; 11 bases align to TRBD1. The receptor's source is a human donor in a cohort sampled during active COVID-19. Source material: peripheral blood. In DNA form, the CDR3 reads TGCGCCAGCAGCCCCCATAGGACAGGGGGCGCGAGGACAGATACGCAGTATTTT. Protein product: CASSPHRTGGARTDTQYF.